This T cell receptor (beta chain) comes out of a study of vaccination and CD4 T cells after COVID-19. Sequenced with the Oncomine TCR Beta short-read assay was DNA taken from cultured CD4+ T cells. TCRdb called the PCR reads again in MiXCR, with one record for every CDR3 protein. This sample yields 9,000 to 10,000 distinct CDR3 sequences, of which around three fifths are seen a single time; 26% belongs to the top ten. Comment on this clonotype: Its antigen is unknown.

The CDR3 totals 15 residues. The V segment lost 0 bases and the J segment 5 bases; nucleotides outside the gene matches: 2. The treatment is: approximately 9-day PBMC culture with coronavirus spike peptide pools or control peptides (ViraFEST assay). What was sequenced was CD4+ T cells from blood, cultured in vitro. The V call is TRBV12-3 or TRBV12-4, the J call TRBJ2-1; 9 positions agree with TRBD1. The clonotype originates from a human donor who had recovered from COVID-19. CDR3 bases: TGTGCCAGCAGTTTAGCCGGGACAGGGAACAATGAGCAGTTCTTC. It translates to CASSLAGTGNNEQFF.